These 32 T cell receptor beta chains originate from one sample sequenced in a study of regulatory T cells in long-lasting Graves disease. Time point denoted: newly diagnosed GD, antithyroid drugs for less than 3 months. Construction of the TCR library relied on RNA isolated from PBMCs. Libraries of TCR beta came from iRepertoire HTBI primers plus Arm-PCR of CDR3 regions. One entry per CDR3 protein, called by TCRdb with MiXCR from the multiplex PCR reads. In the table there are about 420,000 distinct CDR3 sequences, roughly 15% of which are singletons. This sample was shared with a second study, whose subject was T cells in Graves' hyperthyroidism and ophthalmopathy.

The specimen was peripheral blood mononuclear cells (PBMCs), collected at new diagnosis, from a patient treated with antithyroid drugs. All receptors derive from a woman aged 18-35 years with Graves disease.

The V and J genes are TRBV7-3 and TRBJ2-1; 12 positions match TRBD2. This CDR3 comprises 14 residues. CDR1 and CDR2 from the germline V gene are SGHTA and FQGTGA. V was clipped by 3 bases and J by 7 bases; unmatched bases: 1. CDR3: CASSFTSGRNEQFF. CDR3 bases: TGTGCCAGCAGCTTTACTAGCGGGAGGAATGAGCAGTTCTTC.

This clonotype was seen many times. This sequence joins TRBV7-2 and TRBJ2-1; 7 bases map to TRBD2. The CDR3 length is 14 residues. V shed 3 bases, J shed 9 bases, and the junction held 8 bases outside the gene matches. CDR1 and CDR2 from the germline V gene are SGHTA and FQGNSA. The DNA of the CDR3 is TGTGCCAGCAGCTTCGGTGCGGGAGTCGGTGAGCAGTTCTTC. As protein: CASSFGAGVGEQFF. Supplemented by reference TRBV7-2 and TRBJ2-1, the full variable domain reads GAGVSQSPSNKVTEKGKDVELRCDPISGHTALYWYRQSLGQGLEFLIYFQGNSAPDKSGLPSDRFSAERTGGSVSTLTIQRTQQEDSAVYLCASSFGAGVGEQFFGPGTRLTVL.

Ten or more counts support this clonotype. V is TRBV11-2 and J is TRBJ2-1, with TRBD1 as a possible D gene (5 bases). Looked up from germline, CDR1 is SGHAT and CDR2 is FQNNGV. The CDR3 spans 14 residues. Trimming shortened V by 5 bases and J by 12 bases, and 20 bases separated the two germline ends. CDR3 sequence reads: CASSQLASGLGQFF. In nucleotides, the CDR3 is TGTGCCAGCAGCCAGTTGGCCTCAGGGTTGGGGCAGTTCTTC.

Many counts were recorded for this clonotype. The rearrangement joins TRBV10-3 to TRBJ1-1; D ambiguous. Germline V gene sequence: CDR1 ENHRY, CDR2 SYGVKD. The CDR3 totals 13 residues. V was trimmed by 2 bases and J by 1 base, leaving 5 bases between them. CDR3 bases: TGTGCCATCAGTGAGCGGGAGAACACTGAAGCTTTCTTT. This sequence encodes CAISERENTEAFF.

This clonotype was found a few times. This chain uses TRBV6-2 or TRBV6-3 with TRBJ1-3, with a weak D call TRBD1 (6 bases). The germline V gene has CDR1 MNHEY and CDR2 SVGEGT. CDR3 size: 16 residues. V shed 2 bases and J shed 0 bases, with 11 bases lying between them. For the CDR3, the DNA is TGTGCCAGCAGTTACGTACCGGGACACTCTGGAAACACCATATATTTT. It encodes CASSYVPGHSGNTIYF.

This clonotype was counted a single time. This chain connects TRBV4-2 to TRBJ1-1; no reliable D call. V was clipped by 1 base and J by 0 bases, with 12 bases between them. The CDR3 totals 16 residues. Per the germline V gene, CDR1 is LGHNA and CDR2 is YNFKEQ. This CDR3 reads CASSQGQAGLNTEAFF. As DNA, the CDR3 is TGTGCCAGCAGCCAAGGTCAGGCAGGCTTGAACACTGAAGCTTTCTTT.

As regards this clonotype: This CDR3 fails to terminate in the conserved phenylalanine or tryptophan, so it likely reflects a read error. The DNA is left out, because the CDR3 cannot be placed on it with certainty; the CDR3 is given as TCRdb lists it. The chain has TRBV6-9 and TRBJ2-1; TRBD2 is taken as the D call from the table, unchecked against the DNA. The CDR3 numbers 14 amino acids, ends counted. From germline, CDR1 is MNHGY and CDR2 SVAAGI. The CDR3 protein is CASSCPDTFSGRLA.

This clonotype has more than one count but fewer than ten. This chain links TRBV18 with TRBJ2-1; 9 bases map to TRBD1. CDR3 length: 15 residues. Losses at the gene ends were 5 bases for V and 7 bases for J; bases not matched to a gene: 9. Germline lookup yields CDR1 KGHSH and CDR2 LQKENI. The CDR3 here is CASSGATGGRNEQFF. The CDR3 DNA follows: TGTGCCAGCTCAGGGGCGACAGGGGGGAGAAATGAGCAGTTCTTC.

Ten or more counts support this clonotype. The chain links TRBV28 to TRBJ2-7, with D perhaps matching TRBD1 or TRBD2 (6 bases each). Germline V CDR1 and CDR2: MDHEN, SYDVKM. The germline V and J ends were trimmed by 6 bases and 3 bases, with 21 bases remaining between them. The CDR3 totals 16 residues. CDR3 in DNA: TGTGCCAGCAGACGCAGAACAGGGACTGGGAGCTACGAGCAGTACTTC. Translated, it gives CASRRRTGTGSYEQYF.

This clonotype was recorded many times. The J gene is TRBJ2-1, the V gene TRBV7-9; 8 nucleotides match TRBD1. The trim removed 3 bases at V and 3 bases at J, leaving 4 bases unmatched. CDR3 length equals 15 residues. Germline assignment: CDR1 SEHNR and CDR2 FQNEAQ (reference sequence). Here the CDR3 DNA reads TGTGCCAGCAGCTTGTCCGGACAGGGCTACAATGAGCAGTTCTTC. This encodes CASSLSGQGYNEQFF.

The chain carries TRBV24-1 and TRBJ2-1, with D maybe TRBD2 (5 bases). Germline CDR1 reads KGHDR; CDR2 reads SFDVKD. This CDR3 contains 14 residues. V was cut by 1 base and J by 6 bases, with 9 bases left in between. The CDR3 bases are TGTGCCACCAGTGATTTAGGCCTAGCCAATGAGCAGTTCTTC. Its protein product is CATSDLGLANEQFF.

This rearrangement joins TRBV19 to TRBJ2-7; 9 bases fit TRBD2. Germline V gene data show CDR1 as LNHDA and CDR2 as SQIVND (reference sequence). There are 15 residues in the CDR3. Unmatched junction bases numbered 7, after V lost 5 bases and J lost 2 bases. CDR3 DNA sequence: TGTGCCAGTAGTGCCCAGGTAGCGGGAGCCTACGAGCAGTACTTC. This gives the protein CASSAQVAGAYEQYF.

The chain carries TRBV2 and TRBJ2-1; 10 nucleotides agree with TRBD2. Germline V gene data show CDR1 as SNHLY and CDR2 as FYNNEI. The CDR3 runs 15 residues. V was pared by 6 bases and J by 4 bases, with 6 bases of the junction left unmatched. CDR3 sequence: CASSPTSGAYNEQFF. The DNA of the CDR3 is TGTGCCAGCAGCCCCACTAGCGGGGCTTACAATGAGCAGTTCTTC.

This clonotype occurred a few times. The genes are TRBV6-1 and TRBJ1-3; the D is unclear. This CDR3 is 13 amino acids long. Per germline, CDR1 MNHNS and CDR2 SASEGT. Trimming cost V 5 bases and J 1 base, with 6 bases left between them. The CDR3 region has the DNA TGTGCCAGCAGTCAGATTTCTGGAAACACCATATATTTT. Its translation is CASSQISGNTIYF.

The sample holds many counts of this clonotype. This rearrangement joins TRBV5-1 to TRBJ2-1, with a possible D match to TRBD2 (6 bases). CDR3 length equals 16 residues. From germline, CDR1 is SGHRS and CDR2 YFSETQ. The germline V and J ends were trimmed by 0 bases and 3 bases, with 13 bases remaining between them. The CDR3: CASSLVLGRRYNEQFF. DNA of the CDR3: TGCGCCAGCAGCTTGGTTCTCGGGAGACGCTACAATGAGCAGTTCTTC.

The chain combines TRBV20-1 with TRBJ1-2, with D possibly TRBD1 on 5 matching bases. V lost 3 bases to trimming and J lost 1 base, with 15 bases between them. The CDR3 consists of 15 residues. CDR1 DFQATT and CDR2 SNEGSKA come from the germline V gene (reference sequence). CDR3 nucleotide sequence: TGCAGTGCTAGCCCCAGGGTGGGACTTAACTATGGCTACACCTTC. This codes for CSASPRVGLNYGYTF.

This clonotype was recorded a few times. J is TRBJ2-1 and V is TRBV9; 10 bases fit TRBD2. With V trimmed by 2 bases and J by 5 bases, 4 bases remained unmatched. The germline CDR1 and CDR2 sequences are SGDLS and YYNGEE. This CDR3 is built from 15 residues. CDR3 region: CASSVSSGSDNEQFF. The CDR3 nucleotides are TGTGCCAGCAGCGTCTCTAGCGGGAGTGACAATGAGCAGTTCTTC.

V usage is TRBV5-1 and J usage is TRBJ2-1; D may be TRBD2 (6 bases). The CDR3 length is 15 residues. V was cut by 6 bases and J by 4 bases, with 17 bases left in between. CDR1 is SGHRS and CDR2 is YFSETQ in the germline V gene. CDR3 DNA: TGCGCCAGCAAGACAGCCCAGCGGGTATACAATGAGCAGTTCTTC. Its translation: CASKTAQRVYNEQFF.

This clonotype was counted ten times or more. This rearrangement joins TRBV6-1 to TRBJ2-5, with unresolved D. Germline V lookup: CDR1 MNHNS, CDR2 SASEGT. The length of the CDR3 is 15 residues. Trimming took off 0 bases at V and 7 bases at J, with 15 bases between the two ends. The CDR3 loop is CASSEALGPERTQYF. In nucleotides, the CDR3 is TGTGCCAGCAGTGAAGCGCTAGGCCCGGAACGGACCCAGTACTTC.

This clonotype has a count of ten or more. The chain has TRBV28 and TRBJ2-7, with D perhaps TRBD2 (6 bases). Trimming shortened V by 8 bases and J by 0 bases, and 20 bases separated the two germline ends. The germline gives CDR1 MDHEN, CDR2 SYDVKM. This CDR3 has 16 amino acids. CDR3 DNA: TGTGCCAGCCCCCCTTCCGGGGGAAGGAGCTCCTACGAGCAGTACTTC. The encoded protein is CASPPSGGRSSYEQYF.

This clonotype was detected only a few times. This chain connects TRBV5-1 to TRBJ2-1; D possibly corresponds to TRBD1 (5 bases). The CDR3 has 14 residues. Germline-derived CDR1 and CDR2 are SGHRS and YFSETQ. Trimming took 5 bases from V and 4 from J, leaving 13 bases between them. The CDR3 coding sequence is TGCGCCAGCAGTTCGTACAGGATTTACAATGAGCAGTTCTTC. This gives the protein CASSSYRIYNEQFF.

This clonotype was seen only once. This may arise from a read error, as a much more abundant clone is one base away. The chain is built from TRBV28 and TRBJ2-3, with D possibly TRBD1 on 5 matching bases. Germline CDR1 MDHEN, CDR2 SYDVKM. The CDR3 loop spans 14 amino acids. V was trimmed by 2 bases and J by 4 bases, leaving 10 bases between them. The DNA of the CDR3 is TGTGCCAGCAGTTTACCCGACAGCGCAGATACGCAGTATTTT. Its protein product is CASSLPDSADTQYF.

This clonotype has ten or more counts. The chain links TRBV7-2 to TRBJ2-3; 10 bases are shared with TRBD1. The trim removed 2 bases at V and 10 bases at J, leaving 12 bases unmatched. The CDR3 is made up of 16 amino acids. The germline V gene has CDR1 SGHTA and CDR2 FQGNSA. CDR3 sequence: CASSLRQGAKVGAQYF. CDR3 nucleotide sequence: TGTGCCAGCAGCTTAAGACAGGGGGCGAAAGTCGGCGCGCAGTATTTT.

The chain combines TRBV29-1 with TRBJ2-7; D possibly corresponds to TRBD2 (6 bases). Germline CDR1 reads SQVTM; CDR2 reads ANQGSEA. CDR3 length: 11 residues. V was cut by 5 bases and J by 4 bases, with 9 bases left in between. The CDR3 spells CSVLEGYEQYF. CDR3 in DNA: TGCAGCGTTTTGGAGGGGTACGAGCAGTACTTC.

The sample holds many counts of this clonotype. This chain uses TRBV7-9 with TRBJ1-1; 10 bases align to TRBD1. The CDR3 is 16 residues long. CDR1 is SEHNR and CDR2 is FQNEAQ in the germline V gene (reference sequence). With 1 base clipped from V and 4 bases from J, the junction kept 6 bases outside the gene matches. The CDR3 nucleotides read TGTGCCAGCAGCTTAGGCGACAGGGGGCCGGGCACTGAAGCTTTCTTT. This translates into CASSLGDRGPGTEAFF.

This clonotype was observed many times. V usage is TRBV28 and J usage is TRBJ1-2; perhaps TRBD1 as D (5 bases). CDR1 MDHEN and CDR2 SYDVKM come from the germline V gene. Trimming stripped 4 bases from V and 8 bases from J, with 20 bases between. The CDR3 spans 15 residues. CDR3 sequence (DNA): TGTGCCAGCAGTTCAACCAGATCCCCCGGGACCGGCTACACCTTC. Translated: CASSSTRSPGTGYTF.

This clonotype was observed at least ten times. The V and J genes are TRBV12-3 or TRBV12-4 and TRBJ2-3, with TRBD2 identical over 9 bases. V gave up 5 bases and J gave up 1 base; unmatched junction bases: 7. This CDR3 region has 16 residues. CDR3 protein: CASSQTRLAGTDTQYF. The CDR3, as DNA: TGTGCCAGCAGTCAGACGAGACTAGCGGGCACAGATACGCAGTATTTT.

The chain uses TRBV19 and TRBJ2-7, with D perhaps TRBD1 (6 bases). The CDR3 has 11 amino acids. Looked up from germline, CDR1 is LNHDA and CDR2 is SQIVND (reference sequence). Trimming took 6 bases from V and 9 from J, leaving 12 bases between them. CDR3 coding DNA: TGTGCCAGTAGGACAGGTGAGCGGCAGTACTTC. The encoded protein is CASRTGERQYF.

The CDR3 region is CASSPLTDGLAGGPYTGELFF. The CDR3 coding sequence is TGTGCCAGCAGTCCCCTCACGGATGGACTAGCGGGAGGGCCGTACACCGGGGAGCTGTTTTTT. V and J are TRBV6-1 and TRBJ2-2, with 15 bases aligning to TRBD2. This CDR3 has 21 residues. The V gene end was trimmed by 5 bases and the J gene end by 3 bases; junction bases not matched to a gene: 16. Germline lookup yields CDR1 MNHNS and CDR2 SASEGT.

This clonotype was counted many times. CDR3 region: CSAISSTDTQYF. In DNA, the CDR3 is TGCAGTGCTATTTCCTCAACAGATACGCAGTATTTT. The gene calls are TRBV20-1 and TRBJ2-3, with D uncertain. Germline CDR1 DFQATT, CDR2 SNEGSKA (reference sequence). The CDR3 loop spans 12 amino acids. Trimming removed 4 bases at V and 3 bases at J, with 8 bases between.

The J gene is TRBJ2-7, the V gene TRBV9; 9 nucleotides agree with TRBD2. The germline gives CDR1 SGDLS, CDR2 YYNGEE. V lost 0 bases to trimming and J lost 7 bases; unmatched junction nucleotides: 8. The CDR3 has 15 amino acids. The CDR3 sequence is CASSVGIAGVGEQYF. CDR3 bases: TGTGCCAGCAGCGTAGGTATAGCGGGAGTTGGGGAGCAGTACTTC.

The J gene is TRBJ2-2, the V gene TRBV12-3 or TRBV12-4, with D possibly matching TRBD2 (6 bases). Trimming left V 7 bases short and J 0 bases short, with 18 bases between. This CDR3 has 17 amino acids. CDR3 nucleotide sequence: TGTGCCAGCACCCTCGGGGGACCGTCCCCGAACACCGGGGAGCTGTTTTTT. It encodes CASTLGGPSPNTGELFF.